This T cell receptor (beta chain) was sequenced during a study of cytomegalovirus exposure and HLA in healthy donors. About the research overall: Among 150 million to 200 million T cells, an earlier analysis found roughly 100 million unique TCR beta sequences.

This CDR3 is built from 14 residues. Germline V gives CDR1 SEHNR, CDR2 FQNEAQ (reference sequence). V was clipped by 4 bases and J by 5 bases; unmatched bases: 8. The PCR was carried out with 60 Vbeta primers and 13 Jbeta primers. Clones were sequenced by immunoSEQ multiplex PCR, and TCRdb holds only the in-frame ones, with some missing. The table has about 130,000 clones, 80% seen once. The sequenced sample was PBMCs. This sequence joins TRBV7-9 and TRBJ2-7; 7 bases fit TRBD1. The sequence was obtained from a man in his thirties or forties in good health. The CDR3 bases are TGTGCCAGCAGCTCACTGACAGGGTTCGACGAGCAGTACTTC. Translated: CASSSLTGFDEQYF.